The 18 T cell receptor beta chains below come from one sample, sequenced in a study of shared clonotypes between healthy human individuals. TCRdb's copy holds only in-frame clones and misses some; the assay was immunoSEQ multiplex PCR. The profile shows 550,000 to 800,000 clones, approximately 79% of them singletons. Sequencing was performed on memory CD4+ T cells sorted from blood. Regarding subset: CD45RA-negative fraction. Receptors were obtained from a woman between 25 and 40 years old in good health.

The chain is built from TRBV19 and TRBJ1-4; 10 nucleotides match TRBD1. The CDR3 runs to 14 residues. The germline CDR1 and CDR2 sequences are LNHDA and SQIVND (reference sequence). V shed 3 bases and J 10 bases; nucleotides not matched to a gene: 5. CDR3 region: CASSMTGGVRKLFF. CDR3 in DNA: TGTGCCAGTAGTATGACAGGGGGCGTCAGAAAACTGTTTTTT. The whole variable domain, filled in from reference TRBV19 and TRBJ1-4, reads DGGITQSPKYLFRKEGQNVTLSCEQNLNHDAMYWYRQDPGQGLRLIYYSQIVNDFQKGDIAEGYSVSREKKESFPLTVTSAQKNPTAFYLCASSMTGGVRKLFFGSGTQLSVL.

As concerns this clone: This specimen includes other DNA sequences encoding the same CDR3. This chain connects TRBV2 to TRBJ1-1; D not resolved. Germline V gene sequence: CDR1 SNHLY, CDR2 FYNNEI. V lost 7 bases, J lost 1 base, and 7 bases lay in between. The CDR3 is 12 residues long. The CDR3: CASNPGNTEAFF. CDR3 DNA sequence: TGTGCCAGCAATCCAGGGAACACTGAAGCTTTCTTT.

V gene TRBV5-4 combines with J gene TRBJ2-7, with TRBD2 matching 9 bases. The CDR3 totals 16 residues. CDR1 is SGHNT, CDR2 YYREEE, per germline (reference sequence). V dropped 0 bases and J dropped 2; count of bases not matched to a gene: 6. The CDR3 loop reads CASSLDLGLAPYEQYF. The DNA for the CDR3 is TGTGCCAGCAGCTTGGATCTGGGACTAGCACCCTACGAGCAGTACTTC.

In its sample, this clone was seen a few times. This chain uses TRBV27 with TRBJ2-1, with 11 positions matching TRBD2. Germline V gives CDR1 MNHEY, CDR2 SMNVEV (reference sequence). V was pared by 5 bases and J by 5 bases, with 8 bases of the junction left unmatched. CDR3 length equals 16 residues. CDR3 coding DNA: TGTGCCAGCAGTCCGACTAGCGGGATTTCGAACAATGAGCAGTTCTTC. It codes for CASSPTSGISNNEQFF.

The genes are TRBV5-1 and TRBJ1-1; D gene uncertain. The germline gives CDR1 SGHRS, CDR2 YFSETQ. The CDR3 spans 14 residues. V gave up 5 bases and J gave up 5 bases, with 16 bases separating them. The CDR3 protein is CASRDGAEGTEAFF. In nucleotides, the CDR3 is TGCGCCAGCAGGGACGGTGCAGAAGGGACTGAAGCTTTCTTT. The full variable domain, with the rest looked up from reference TRBV5-1 and TRBJ1-1, is KAGVTQTPRYLIKTRGQQVTLSCSPISGHRSVSWYQQTPGQGLQFLFEYFSETQRNKGNFPGRFSGRQFSNSRSEMNVSTLELGDSALYLCASRDGAEGTEAFFGQGTRLTVV.

The chain has TRBV7-9 and TRBJ1-2; TRBD1 aligns across 7 bases. V lost 5 bases and J lost 3; bases outside the gene matches: 6. Per germline, CDR1 SEHNR and CDR2 FQNEAQ (reference sequence). The CDR3 length is 14 residues. CDR3 bases: TGTGCCAGCAGCCCCTGGGACAGATACTATGGCTACACCTTC. Amino acids: CASSPWDRYYGYTF.

This clone was seen a handful of times. The genes are TRBV29-1 and TRBJ2-1; TRBD2 aligns across 10 bases. V lost 6 bases to trimming and J lost 4 bases; unmatched junction nucleotides: 9. This CDR3 is 15 amino acids long. Per germline, CDR1 SQVTM and CDR2 ANQGSEA. The CDR3 nucleotides are TGCAGCGTGGCCCCAAGCGGGAGGGGGTACAATGAGCAGTTCTTC. It specifies CSVAPSGRGYNEQFF.

V usage is TRBV5-1 and J usage is TRBJ1-4; D uncertain. With 4 bases removed from V and 5 bases from J, the gap between germline ends came to 6 bases. The CDR3 runs 12 residues. Germline V gene data show CDR1 as SGHRS and CDR2 as YFSETQ. CDR3 in amino acids: CASSGSNEKLFF. The CDR3 bases are TGCGCCAGCAGCGGTTCCAATGAAAAACTGTTTTTT.

V is TRBV15 and J is TRBJ2-4; no reliable D call. This CDR3 has 15 amino acids. V gave up 4 bases and J gave up 0 bases, with 10 bases separating them. Looked up from germline, CDR1 is LNHNV and CDR2 is YYDKDF (reference sequence). CDR3 amino acids: CATSTKALAKNIQYF. The CDR3 nucleotides read TGTGCCACCAGCACCAAAGCTCTAGCCAAAAACATTCAGTACTTC.

In the case of this clone: Other DNA variants within this sample encode the same CDR3. J is TRBJ2-7 and V is TRBV4-1, with 11 bases fitting TRBD2. The trim removed 1 base at V and 2 bases at J, leaving 7 bases unmatched. The CDR3 runs to 17 residues. Looked up from germline, CDR1 is MGHRA and CDR2 is YSYEKL. CDR3 amino acids: CASSQGVAGGPTYEQYF. The CDR3 coding sequence is TGCGCCAGCAGCCAAGGGGTAGCGGGAGGGCCGACCTACGAGCAGTACTTC.

Concerning this clone itself: The same CDR3 can be traced to other DNA sequences in this sample. J is TRBJ1-5 and V is TRBV6-1; 7 bases fit TRBD1. V shed 0 bases, J shed 7 bases, and the junction held 6 bases outside the gene matches. The CDR3 totals 15 residues. CDR1 and CDR2 from the germline V gene are MNHNS and SASEGT. The CDR3 here is CASSEAPRGGQPQHF. CDR3 DNA sequence: TGTGCCAGCAGTGAAGCGCCCAGGGGGGGGCAGCCCCAGCATTTT.

About this clone: Other DNA sequences from this sample encode an identical CDR3 as well. J is TRBJ2-2 and V is TRBV5-1; D might be TRBD1 (6 bases). Germline CDR1 is SGHRS and CDR2 is YFSETQ. CDR3 length: 14 amino acids. Trimming removed 2 bases from V and 2 bases from J, with 7 bases in between. CDR3 DNA sequence: TGCGCCAGCAGCTTAGGGACAAACACCGGGGAGCTGTTTTTT. Its translation is CASSLGTNTGELFF.

The chain carries TRBV29-1 and TRBJ2-3; the match to TRBD2 covers 8 bases. V lost 3 bases to trimming and J lost 5 bases; unmatched junction nucleotides: 7. The CDR3 runs to 14 residues. Germline V gene sequence: CDR1 SQVTM, CDR2 ANQGSEA. CDR3 bases: TGCAGCGTTGAGACGGGAGGGTCCGGAGATACGCAGTATTTT. It encodes CSVETGGSGDTQYF.

The rearrangement links TRBV19 to TRBJ2-7; 10 nucleotides align to TRBD2. Per the germline V gene, CDR1 is LNHDA and CDR2 is SQIVND (reference sequence). The CDR3 length is 14 residues. Trimming removed 6 bases from V and 2 bases from J; junction bases left unmatched: 4. This CDR3 reads CASSTSGVPYEQYF. The CDR3 nucleotides are TGTGCCAGTAGCACTAGCGGGGTCCCCTACGAGCAGTACTTC.

V is TRBV19 and J is TRBJ2-1, with 13 positions matching TRBD2. CDR1 LNHDA and CDR2 SQIVND come from the germline V gene (reference sequence). V shed 3 bases, J shed 3 bases, and the junction held 8 bases outside the gene matches. This CDR3 is built from 18 residues. As DNA, the CDR3 is TGTGCCAGTAGTATTCAGGGAACTAGCGGGAGGGTCTACAATGAGCAGTTCTTC. This sequence encodes CASSIQGTSGRVYNEQFF.

This rearrangement joins TRBV7-9 to TRBJ2-3, with D tentatively TRBD1 (6 bases). In germline, CDR1 is SEHNR, CDR2 FQNEAQ (reference sequence). V gave up 0 bases and J gave up 4 bases, with 17 bases separating them. The CDR3 runs to 17 residues. CDR3 nucleotides: TGTGCCAGCAGCTTAGCTCAGGGGATAGCTGCGGCAGATACGCAGTATTTT. This gives the protein CASSLAQGIAAADTQYF.

V and J are TRBV2 and TRBJ2-7, with D possibly being TRBD2 (5 bases). There are 12 residues in the CDR3. CDR1 and CDR2 from the germline V gene are SNHLY and FYNNEI. Trimming removed 6 bases from V and 4 bases from J, with 10 bases in between. The DNA for the CDR3 is TGTGCCAGCAGAAATAGCGCGTACGAGCAGTACTTC. Its translation: CASRNSAYEQYF.

V is TRBV5-1 and J is TRBJ1-2, with D tentatively TRBD1 (5 bases). Trimming removed 4 bases from V and 5 bases from J, with 18 bases in between. The germline V gene encodes CDR1 SGHRS and CDR2 YFSETQ. The CDR3 sequence is 15 residues long. The CDR3 protein is CASSRDVSTPYGYTF. CDR3 DNA: TGCGCCAGCAGCCGGGACGTCAGTACACCTTATGGCTACACCTTC.